Listed below are T cell receptor beta chains from one sample, sequenced in a study of CD8+CD57+ T cells in acquired aplastic anemia. TCRdb reprocessed the reads via MiXCR and lists one record per CDR3 protein. Here the sample spans 150,000 to 200,000 distinct CDR3 sequences, under 70% being singletons. The sample comprised sorted CD4+, CD8+, or CD8+CD57+ T cells (not recorded which) from PBMCs. These receptors came from a human donor with severe aplastic anemia or a healthy control (not recorded which). Each CDR3 is given without its conserved first and last residue.

TRBV9 ASSVAPDRGQPQH
TRBV24-1 ATRSGETQY
TRBV7-9 ASSFGTLPMNTEAF
TRBV2 ASSTGRQNTGELF
TRBV5-1 ARTSGSYEQY
TRBV7-8 ASSPGQVETQY
TRBV20-1 SAPSGGDGRRRIQETQY
TRBV24-1 ASRNSGYEQY
TRBV20-1 SARAKRGPYEGPSTDTQY
TRBV15 ATSRGSAGGYNEQF
TRBV7-8 ASSLATSGATQY
TRBV25-1 ASSVSLNPAGEQY
TRBV19 ASSFKTYGTGRTGELF
TRBV6-5 ASNYSFREGTEAF
TRBV10-3 AIRSALRDQPQH
TRBV7-9 ASSLAGQSYQPQH
TRBV9 ASSVQGFMNTEAF
TRBV5-1 ASSLVQGGRYEQY
TRBV7-2 ASSLGGRVSSYNSPLH
TRBV24-1 AASHRDGGYT
TRBV7-9 ASSLALAGELNEQY
TRBV15 ATSQLGGKHEQY
TRBV14 ASRYWDVSGNTIY
TRBV5-1 ASSLRTSGRAGEQF
TRBV7-9 ASSLDPGTLNTEAF
TRBV15 ATSEDPGGGSLSYEQY
TRBV9 ASSGRGAFNEQF
TRBV10-3 AISETGGEETQY
TRBV11-2 ASSLERGQPQH
TRBV29-1 SVLQGANSAF
TRBV10-3 AIGTRVTNEQF
TRBV7-9 ASRPAGGGEGYGYT
TRBV15 ATSPGRRWGNEQF
TRBV7-6 ASSLGGGSTF
TRBV6-4 ASSVTTNTEAF
TRBV7-9 ASSQFPGTSAYEQY
TRBV20-1 SAKRDVNEKLF
TRBV25-1 ASSSRAPVYNEQF
TRBV12-3/TRBV12-4 ASSSIGGPRVYNEQF
TRBV2 ASSLRARNTEAF